A single sample gave rise to the 19 T cell receptor beta chains below, sequenced in a study of response to subunit inactivated influenza vaccine. From the RT-PCR reads, TCRdb called clonotypes with MiXCR, one entry per CDR3 protein. The sample lists about half a million distinct CDR3 sequences, approximately 7.6% occurring once. The material sequenced was PBMCs from blood, taken around 25 months after vaccination. The receptors here all came from a man between 50 and 75 years old who received an inactivated influenza vaccine.

This clonotype was seen a few times. The chain uses TRBV29-1 and TRBJ2-7; D call uncertain. Trimming stripped 4 bases from V and 4 bases from J, with 14 bases between. Germline assignment: CDR1 SQVTM and CDR2 ANQGSEA. The CDR3 length is 13 residues. CDR3 loop: CSVGVLLGYEQYF. In DNA, the CDR3 is TGCAGCGTTGGAGTCCTCCTCGGATACGAGCAGTACTTC.

The chain combines TRBV7-8 with TRBJ2-2; 7 nucleotides align to TRBD2. J gave up 0 bases and V 5 bases, and 6 bases lay outside the gene matches. The CDR3 is 16 residues long. Per germline, CDR1 SGHVS and CDR2 FQNEAQ. CDR3 DNA: TGTGCCAGCAGCCGGTTAGCGGGTACGAACACCGGGGAGCTGTTTTTT. Protein product: CASSRLAGTNTGELFF.

Only a few counts were recorded for this clonotype. V usage is TRBV10-2 and J usage is TRBJ2-1; D tentatively reads TRBD1 or TRBD2 (5 bases each). The CDR3 length is 15 residues. CDR1 and CDR2 (germline): WSHSY, SAAADI. V lost 5 bases, J lost 9 bases, and 20 bases lay in between. In DNA form, the CDR3 reads TGCGCCAGCAGTATAGGGGCTAGCAGCCGGGGTGAGCAGTTCTTC. It is translated as CASSIGASSRGEQFF.

The rearrangement joins TRBV20-1 to TRBJ1-2; 8 nucleotides agree with TRBD1. The V and J ends lost 2 bases and 0 bases, in that order; junction bases with no gene match: 2. The CDR3 is 14 amino acids. Germline V gives CDR1 DFQATT, CDR2 SNEGSKA (reference sequence). The chain's CDR3 is CSARSRGPNYGYTF. The CDR3 DNA reads as TGCAGTGCTAGAAGCAGGGGGCCTAACTATGGCTACACCTTC.

In its sample, this clonotype was seen many times. The chain employs TRBV7-3 and TRBJ2-1; tentatively, D is TRBD1 (5 bases). Per germline, CDR1 SGHTA and CDR2 FQGTGA. The V end lost 1 base, the J end lost 7 bases, and 14 bases lay between the germline ends. This CDR3 is 15 amino acids long. The CDR3: CASSLRRVAGNEQFF. The CDR3 DNA reads as TGTGCCAGCAGCTTAAGACGGGTCGCAGGGAATGAGCAGTTCTTC.

This clonotype occurred many times. The CDR3 DNA follows: TGCAGTGCTAGCAGGACTAGCGGGAGAGATACGCAGTATTTT. It yields the protein CSASRTSGRDTQYF. V is TRBV20-1 and J is TRBJ2-3; 13 positions agree with TRBD2. Germline lookup yields CDR1 DFQATT and CDR2 SNEGSKA (reference sequence). J was trimmed by 5 bases and V by 3 bases; bases with no gene match: 2. This CDR3 has 14 residues.

The rearrangement uses TRBV6-2 or TRBV6-3 and TRBJ1-1; D possibly corresponds to TRBD1 (6 bases). Germline lookup yields CDR1 MNHEY and CDR2 SVGEGT. V was trimmed by 1 base and J by 1 base, leaving 13 bases between them. The CDR3 totals 16 residues. CDR3 residues: CASSYYGGGRNTEAFF. The DNA of the CDR3 is TGTGCCAGCAGTTACTACGGGGGCGGACGGAACACTGAAGCTTTCTTT.

The genes are TRBV29-1 and TRBJ1-1; 11 bases match TRBD1. Per the germline V gene, CDR1 is SQVTM and CDR2 is ANQGSEA. Trimming at V came to 6 bases and at J to 1 base, leaving 7 bases not matched to a gene. The CDR3 totals 15 residues. The CDR3 bases are TGCAGCGTGGCGGGGACAGGGGGGGGGAACACTGAAGCTTTCTTT. It translates to CSVAGTGGGNTEAFF.

At least ten counts were recorded for this clonotype. The chain employs TRBV7-6 and TRBJ2-1, with D perhaps matching TRBD2 (5 bases). Germline V gives CDR1 SGHVS, CDR2 FNYEAQ. Trimming removed 6 bases at V and 0 bases at J, with 12 bases between. This CDR3 has 15 amino acids. The chain's CDR3 is CASSTLLGSYNEQFF. CDR3 coding DNA: TGTGCCAGCAGTACGTTACTAGGCTCCTACAATGAGCAGTTCTTC.

This chain links TRBV11-1 with TRBJ1-1, with D uncertain. Trimming removed 2 bases at V and 6 bases at J, with 13 bases between. Germline V CDR1 and CDR2: SGHAT, FQDESV (reference sequence). The CDR3 length is 14 residues. This CDR3 is CASSLSDGWAEAFF. CDR3 coding DNA: TGTGCCAGCAGCTTATCGGACGGGTGGGCTGAAGCTTTCTTT.

This clonotype turned up a few times. The chain employs TRBV18 and TRBJ1-1, with 9 bases identical to TRBD1. V shed 5 bases and J 1 base; nucleotides not matched to a gene: 2. Germline V CDR1 and CDR2: KGHSH, LQKENI. The CDR3 consists of 14 residues. CDR3 sequence reads: CASSTTGGNTEAFF. The CDR3 DNA reads TGTGCCAGCTCAACGACAGGGGGGAACACTGAAGCTTTCTTT.

CDR3 DNA: TGTGCCAGCAGTTACCGTGGGGGGATAAACAATGAGCAGTTCTTC. Its protein product is CASSYRGGINNEQFF. The rearrangement links TRBV6-5 to TRBJ2-1, with a tentative D call TRBD2 (6 bases). The V end was cut by 2 bases, the J end by 5 bases, with 13 bases between. The length of the CDR3 is 15 residues. CDR1 and CDR2 from the germline V gene are MNHEY and SVGAGI.

This clonotype was found many times. The chain combines TRBV5-1 with TRBJ1-2; TRBD1 matches at 8 bases. With V trimmed by 3 bases and J by 6 bases, 7 bases remained unmatched. The CDR3 runs to 14 residues. Germline V gives CDR1 SGHRS, CDR2 YFSETQ. The CDR3 sequence is CASSSGRTGNGYTF. The CDR3 DNA sequence: TGCGCCAGCAGCTCGGGACGGACAGGGAATGGCTACACCTTC.

This clonotype was recorded a few times. The chain links TRBV7-9 to TRBJ2-1, with D maybe TRBD1 (5 bases). CDR3 length: 15 residues. Germline-derived CDR1 and CDR2 are SEHNR and FQNEAQ (reference sequence). Deletions cut 4 bases from V and 7 bases from J, with 17 bases between. The CDR3 DNA reads as TGTGCCAGCAGCTACTCCAGGGAACTGAGGAATGAGCAGTTCTTC. It encodes CASSYSRELRNEQFF.

Ten or more counts support this clonotype. The chain couples TRBV28 to TRBJ2-7; D unresolved. The CDR3 has 13 amino acids. Trimming removed 2 bases from V and 1 base from J, with 6 bases in between. CDR1 MDHEN and CDR2 SYDVKM come from the germline V gene. In DNA, the CDR3 is TGTGCCAGCAGTTTAGGGGAATCCTACGAGCAGTACTTC. As protein: CASSLGESYEQYF.

The chain recombines TRBV6-2 or TRBV6-3 with TRBJ1-4; D unclear. The CDR3 loop spans 14 amino acids. Germline values: CDR1 MNHEY, CDR2 SVGEGT. V was cut by 0 bases and J by 8 bases, with 10 bases left in between. CDR3 sequence reads: CASSYSPVREKLFF. CDR3 in DNA: TGTGCCAGCAGTTACTCACCAGTACGGGAAAAACTGTTTTTT.

This clonotype was detected many times. V and J are TRBV7-2 and TRBJ2-3, with 12 positions matching TRBD2. Germline V gene lookup returns CDR1 SGHTA and CDR2 FQGNSA. The CDR3 consists of 16 residues. Losses at the gene ends were 1 base for V and 6 bases for J; bases not matched to a gene: 5. CDR3 residues: CASSLVLAGGPDTQYF. For the CDR3, the DNA is TGTGCCAGCAGCTTAGTGCTAGCGGGAGGGCCGGATACGCAGTATTTT.

The chain uses TRBV12-3 or TRBV12-4 and TRBJ2-1; D is uncertain. CDR3 length equals 13 residues. V lost 0 bases and J 12 bases, leaving 12 bases between the germline ends. DNA of the CDR3: TGTGCCAGCAGTTTAGCCCCAGGAGAGAGGCAGTTCTTC. Amino acids: CASSLAPGERQFF.

Only a few counts were recorded for this clonotype. The V and J genes are TRBV3-1 and TRBJ2-7; D is perhaps TRBD1 or TRBD2 (6 bases each). CDR3 length: 17 residues. Trimming stripped 4 bases from V and 3 bases from J, with 22 bases between. Germline assignment: CDR1 LGHDT and CDR2 YNNKEL (reference sequence). For the CDR3, the DNA is TGTGCCAGCAGCCCTCCCATCAAGGGGGGCTTATTCTACGAGCAGTACTTC. It translates to CASSPPIKGGLFYEQYF.